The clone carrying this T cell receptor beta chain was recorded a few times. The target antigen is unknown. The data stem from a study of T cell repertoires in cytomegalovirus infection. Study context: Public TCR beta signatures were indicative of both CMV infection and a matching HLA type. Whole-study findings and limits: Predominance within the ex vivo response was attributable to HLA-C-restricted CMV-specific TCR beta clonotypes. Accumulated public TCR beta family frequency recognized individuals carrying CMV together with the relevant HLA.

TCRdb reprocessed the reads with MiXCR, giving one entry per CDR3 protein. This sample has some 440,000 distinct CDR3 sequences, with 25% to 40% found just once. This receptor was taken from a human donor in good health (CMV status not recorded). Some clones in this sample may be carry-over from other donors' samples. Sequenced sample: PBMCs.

CDR3 amino acids: CASSLRLTGFEQFF. For the CDR3, the DNA is TGTGCCAGCAGCTTGCGTCTCACGGGTTTCGAGCAGTTCTTC. The chain combines TRBV5-6 with TRBJ2-1; D is uncertain. The CDR3 length is 14 residues. In germline, CDR1 is SGHDT, CDR2 YYEEEE. Deletions cut 1 base from V and 10 bases from J, with 15 bases between. Supplemented by reference TRBV5-6 and TRBJ2-1, the full variable domain reads DAGVTQSPTHLIKTRGQQVTLRCSPKSGHDTVSWYQQALGQGPQFIFQYYEEEERQRGNFPDRFSGHQFPNYSSELNVNALLLGDSALYLCASSLRLTGFEQFFGPGTRLTVL.